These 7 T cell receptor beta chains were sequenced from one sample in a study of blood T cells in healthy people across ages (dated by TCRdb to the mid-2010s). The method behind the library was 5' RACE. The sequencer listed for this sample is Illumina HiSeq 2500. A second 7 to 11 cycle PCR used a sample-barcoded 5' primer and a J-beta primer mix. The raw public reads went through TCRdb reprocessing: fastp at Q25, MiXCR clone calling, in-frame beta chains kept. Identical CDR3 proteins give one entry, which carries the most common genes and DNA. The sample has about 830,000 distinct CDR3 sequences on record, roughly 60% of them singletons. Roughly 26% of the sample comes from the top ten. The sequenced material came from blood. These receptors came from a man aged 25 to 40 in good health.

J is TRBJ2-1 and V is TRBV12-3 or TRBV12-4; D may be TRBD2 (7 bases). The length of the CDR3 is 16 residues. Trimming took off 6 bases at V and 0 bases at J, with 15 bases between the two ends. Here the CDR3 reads CASSQSRGGSYNEQFF. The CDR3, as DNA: TGTGCCAGCAGCCAGTCTAGGGGGGGCTCCTACAATGAGCAGTTCTTC.

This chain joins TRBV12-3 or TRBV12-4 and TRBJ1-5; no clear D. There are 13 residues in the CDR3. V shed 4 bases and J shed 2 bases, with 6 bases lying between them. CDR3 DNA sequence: TGTGCCAGCAGTTCTTTCGGCAATCAGCCCCAGCATTTT. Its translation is CASSSFGNQPQHF.

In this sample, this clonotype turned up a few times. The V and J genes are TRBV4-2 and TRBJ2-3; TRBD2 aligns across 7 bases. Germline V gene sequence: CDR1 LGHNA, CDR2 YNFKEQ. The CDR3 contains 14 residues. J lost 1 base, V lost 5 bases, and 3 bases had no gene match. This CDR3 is CASSGSGGTDTQYF. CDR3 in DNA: TGTGCCAGCAGCGGCAGCGGGGGCACAGATACGCAGTATTTT.

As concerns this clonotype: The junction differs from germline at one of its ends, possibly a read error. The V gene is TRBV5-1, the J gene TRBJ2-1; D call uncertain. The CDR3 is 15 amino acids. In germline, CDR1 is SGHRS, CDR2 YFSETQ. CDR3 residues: CASGLITPTNNEQFF. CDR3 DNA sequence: TGCGCCAGCGGCTTGATTACTCCTACAAACAATGAGCAGTTCTTC.

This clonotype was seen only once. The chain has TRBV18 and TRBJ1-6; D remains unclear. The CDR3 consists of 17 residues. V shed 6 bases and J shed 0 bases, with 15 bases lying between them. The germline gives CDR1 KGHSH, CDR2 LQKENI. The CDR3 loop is CASSYSVGSSYNSPLHF. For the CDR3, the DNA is TGTGCCAGCTCGTACTCCGTGGGAAGCTCCTATAATTCACCCCTCCACTTT. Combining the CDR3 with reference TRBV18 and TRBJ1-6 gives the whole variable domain NAGVMQNPRHLVRRRGQEARLRCSPMKGHSHVYWYRQLPEEGLKFMVYLQKENIIDESGMPKERFSAEFPKEGPSILRIQQVVRGDSAAYFCASSYSVGSSYNSPLHFGNGTRLTVT.

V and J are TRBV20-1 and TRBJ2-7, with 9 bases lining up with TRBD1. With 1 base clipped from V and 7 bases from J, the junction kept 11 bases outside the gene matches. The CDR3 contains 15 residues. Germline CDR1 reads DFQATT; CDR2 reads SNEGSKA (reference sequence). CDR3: CSARGDREAYNEQYF. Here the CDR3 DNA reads TGCAGTGCTAGAGGGGACAGGGAGGCGTACAATGAGCAGTACTTC.

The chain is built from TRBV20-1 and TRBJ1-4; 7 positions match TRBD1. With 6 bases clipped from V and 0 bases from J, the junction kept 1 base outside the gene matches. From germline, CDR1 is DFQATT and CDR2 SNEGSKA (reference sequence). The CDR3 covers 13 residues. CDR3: CSATGATNEKLFF. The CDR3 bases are TGCAGTGCCACAGGGGCAACTAATGAAAAACTGTTTTTT.